The rows below give T cell receptor beta chains drawn from one sample of a study of blood T cell repertoires in COVID-19. This table comes from immunoSEQ multiplex PCR, and its TCRdb copy is limited to in-frame clones, with some not included. The table shows about 280,000 clones, with around 86% occurring only once. The sequencing sample was made of peripheral blood. All receptors come from a man between 35 and 55 years old with active or convalescent COVID-19. The CDR3 runs from the conserved cysteine through the conserved F or W. D genes are given only for firm matches. A clone size is listed for some rows: how often the clone was seen (once, few, many), or a class if it is expanded.

v_call: TRBV6-5
clone_size: -
d_call: -
j_call: TRBJ1-2
cdr3_aa: CASNMDSYGYTF
cdr3_nt: TGTGCCAGCAATATGGACAGCTATGGCTACACCTTC

v_call: TRBV7-8
clone_size: -
d_call: TRBD1
j_call: TRBJ1-5
cdr3_aa: CASSLTGGVNQPQHF
cdr3_nt: TGTGCCAGCAGCTTAACAGGGGGCGTCAATCAGCCCCAGCATTTT

v_call: TRBV5-1
clone_size: -
d_call: -
j_call: TRBJ2-1
cdr3_aa: CASSSDGQSYNEQFF
cdr3_nt: TGCGCCAGCAGCTCGGATGGACAGTCCTACAATGAGCAGTTCTTC

v_call: TRBV12-3/TRBV12-4
clone_size: -
d_call: -
j_call: TRBJ2-3
cdr3_aa: CASSFGTATQYF
cdr3_nt: TGTGCCAGCAGTTTCGGTACAGCTACGCAGTATTTT

v_call: TRBV19
clone_size: -
d_call: -
j_call: TRBJ1-3
cdr3_aa: CASSILRSPNGNTIYF
cdr3_nt: TGTGCCAGTAGTATCCTGAGGTCCCCCAATGGAAACACCATATATTTT

v_call: TRBV19
clone_size: -
d_call: -
j_call: TRBJ2-1
cdr3_aa: CASSIALEQFF
cdr3_nt: TGTGCCAGTAGTATAGCCCTCGAGCAGTTCTTC

v_call: TRBV30
clone_size: -
d_call: -
j_call: TRBJ1-2
cdr3_aa: CACTMARGYTF
cdr3_nt: TGTGCCTGTACCATGGCGCGGGGCTACACCTTC

v_call: TRBV5-1
clone_size: once
d_call: -
j_call: TRBJ2-1
cdr3_aa: CASRATGLDNEQFF
cdr3_nt: TGCGCCAGCAGGGCTACAGGTCTCGACAATGAGCAGTTCTTC

v_call: TRBV6-6
clone_size: -
d_call: -
j_call: TRBJ1-6
cdr3_aa: CATGRSNSPLHF
cdr3_nt: TGTGCCACTGGGAGATCAAATTCACCCCTCCACTTT

v_call: TRBV5-1
clone_size: -
d_call: TRBD1
j_call: TRBJ2-6
cdr3_aa: CASSLKGGDGSGANVLTF
cdr3_nt: TGCGCCAGCAGCTTGAAAGGGGGCGATGGTTCTGGGGCCAACGTCCTGACTTTC

v_call: TRBV14
clone_size: once
d_call: TRBD2
j_call: TRBJ2-1
cdr3_aa: CASSEASGSYNEQFF
cdr3_nt: TGTGCCAGCAGCGAAGCTAGCGGCTCATACAATGAGCAGTTCTTC

v_call: TRBV19
clone_size: -
d_call: TRBD2
j_call: TRBJ2-1
cdr3_aa: CATRAGVVNEQFF
cdr3_nt: TGTGCCACCCGTGCGGGAGTGGTCAATGAGCAGTTCTTC

v_call: TRBV2
clone_size: -
d_call: -
j_call: TRBJ2-6
cdr3_aa: CASSDGLSGANVLTF
cdr3_nt: TGTGCCAGCAGTGACGGACTCTCTGGGGCCAACGTCCTGACTTTC

v_call: TRBV30
clone_size: once
d_call: TRBD1
j_call: TRBJ2-3
cdr3_aa: CAWNPGTANTDTQYF
cdr3_nt: TGTGCCTGGAACCCCGGGACAGCTAACACAGATACGCAGTATTTT

v_call: TRBV19
clone_size: -
d_call: -
j_call: TRBJ2-5
cdr3_aa: CASSAGGGLETQYF
cdr3_nt: TGTGCCAGTAGTGCGGGCGGAGGGTTAGAGACCCAGTACTTC

v_call: TRBV11-3
clone_size: -
d_call: -
j_call: TRBJ2-5
cdr3_aa: CASSLEQNLIQETQYF
cdr3_nt: TGTGCCAGCAGCTTAGAGCAGAACCTGATCCAAGAGACCCAGTACTTC

v_call: TRBV6-5
clone_size: -
d_call: TRBD1
j_call: TRBJ2-7
cdr3_aa: CASSTGTEDYEQYF
cdr3_nt: TGTGCCAGCAGTACCGGGACAGAAGACTACGAGCAGTACTTC

v_call: TRBV28
clone_size: once
d_call: -
j_call: TRBJ2-2
cdr3_aa: CASSFNTGKGSGELFF
cdr3_nt: TGTGCCAGCAGTTTCAATACAGGGAAAGGGTCCGGGGAGCTGTTTTTT

v_call: TRBV2
clone_size: -
d_call: -
j_call: TRBJ1-1
cdr3_aa: CASSGTAGRTEAFF
cdr3_nt: TGTGCCAGCAGTGGTACTGCAGGGCGCACTGAAGCTTTCTTT

v_call: TRBV7-9
clone_size: -
d_call: -
j_call: TRBJ2-2
cdr3_aa: CASSLGAVNTGELFF
cdr3_nt: TGTGCCAGCAGCTTAGGGGCAGTAAACACCGGGGAGCTGTTTTTT

v_call: TRBV15
clone_size: -
d_call: -
j_call: TRBJ2-3
cdr3_aa: CATSRIGGTDTQYF
cdr3_nt: TGTGCCACCAGCAGAATAGGAGGCACAGATACGCAGTATTTT

v_call: TRBV2
clone_size: once
d_call: TRBD1
j_call: TRBJ1-2
cdr3_aa: CASSAQTGDNDGYTF
cdr3_nt: TGTGCCAGCAGTGCTCAGACAGGGGATAACGATGGCTACACCTTC

v_call: TRBV6-6
clone_size: once
d_call: TRBD2
j_call: TRBJ2-1
cdr3_aa: CASTNGGVEQFF
cdr3_nt: TGTGCCAGCACCAACGGGGGGGTTGAGCAGTTCTTC

v_call: TRBV28
clone_size: -
d_call: -
j_call: TRBJ1-2
cdr3_aa: CASSSPLIQGTNYGYTF
cdr3_nt: TGTGCCAGCAGTTCGCCGCTTATCCAGGGAACCAACTATGGCTACACCTTC

v_call: TRBV5-6
clone_size: -
d_call: TRBD2
j_call: TRBJ2-1
cdr3_aa: CASSSGWSGRTFSYNEQFF
cdr3_nt: TGTGCCAGCAGCTCCGGGTGGAGCGGGAGGACTTTCTCCTACAATGAGCAGTTCTTC

v_call: TRBV2
clone_size: -
d_call: TRBD1
j_call: TRBJ1-1
cdr3_aa: CASCFGTVIAFF
cdr3_nt: TGTGCCAGTTGTTTCGGGACAGTTATTGCTTTCTTT

v_call: TRBV28
clone_size: -
d_call: -
j_call: TRBJ1-2
cdr3_aa: CASSFKEYGYTF
cdr3_nt: TGTGCCAGCAGTTTTAAAGAGTATGGCTACACCTTC

v_call: TRBV11-2
clone_size: -
d_call: -
j_call: TRBJ2-6
cdr3_aa: CAIRGTPHQSQRANVLTF
cdr3_nt: TGTGCCATACGGGGGACCCCTCACCAATCCCAGAGAGCCAACGTCCTGACTTTC

v_call: TRBV6-2/TRBV6-3
clone_size: -
d_call: -
j_call: TRBJ1-1
cdr3_aa: CASSRARSYDTEAFF
cdr3_nt: TGTGCCAGCAGCCGGGCCCGCTCTTATGACACTGAAGCTTTCTTT

v_call: TRBV5-4
clone_size: -
d_call: -
j_call: TRBJ2-1
cdr3_aa: CASSFNTDNEQFF
cdr3_nt: TGTGCCAGCAGCTTCAACACAGACAATGAGCAGTTCTTC

v_call: TRBV9
clone_size: -
d_call: -
j_call: TRBJ1-3
cdr3_aa: CASSVAYRADSGNTIYF
cdr3_nt: TGTGCCAGCAGCGTAGCTTACAGGGCCGACTCTGGAAACACCATATATTTT

v_call: TRBV19
clone_size: -
d_call: -
j_call: TRBJ1-5
cdr3_aa: CASSIGWQPQHF
cdr3_nt: TGTGCCAGTAGTATCGGTTGGCAGCCCCAGCATTTT

v_call: TRBV10-3
clone_size: few
d_call: TRBD1
j_call: TRBJ1-5
cdr3_aa: CAISRDRYNQPQHF
cdr3_nt: TGTGCCATCAGTAGGGACAGGTACAATCAGCCCCAGCATTTT

v_call: TRBV5-1
clone_size: once
d_call: -
j_call: TRBJ2-1
cdr3_aa: CASSLASYNEQFF
cdr3_nt: TGCGCCAGCAGCTTGGCGAGTTACAATGAGCAGTTCTTC

v_call: TRBV6-1
clone_size: -
d_call: -
j_call: TRBJ1-1
cdr3_aa: CASSENRLSAFF
cdr3_nt: TGTGCCAGCAGTGAAAACAGGCTATCAGCTTTCTTT

v_call: TRBV2
clone_size: -
d_call: TRBD1
j_call: TRBJ2-1
cdr3_aa: CASSWDRGTYNEQFF
cdr3_nt: TGTGCCAGTTCATGGGACAGGGGAACCTACAATGAGCAGTTCTTC